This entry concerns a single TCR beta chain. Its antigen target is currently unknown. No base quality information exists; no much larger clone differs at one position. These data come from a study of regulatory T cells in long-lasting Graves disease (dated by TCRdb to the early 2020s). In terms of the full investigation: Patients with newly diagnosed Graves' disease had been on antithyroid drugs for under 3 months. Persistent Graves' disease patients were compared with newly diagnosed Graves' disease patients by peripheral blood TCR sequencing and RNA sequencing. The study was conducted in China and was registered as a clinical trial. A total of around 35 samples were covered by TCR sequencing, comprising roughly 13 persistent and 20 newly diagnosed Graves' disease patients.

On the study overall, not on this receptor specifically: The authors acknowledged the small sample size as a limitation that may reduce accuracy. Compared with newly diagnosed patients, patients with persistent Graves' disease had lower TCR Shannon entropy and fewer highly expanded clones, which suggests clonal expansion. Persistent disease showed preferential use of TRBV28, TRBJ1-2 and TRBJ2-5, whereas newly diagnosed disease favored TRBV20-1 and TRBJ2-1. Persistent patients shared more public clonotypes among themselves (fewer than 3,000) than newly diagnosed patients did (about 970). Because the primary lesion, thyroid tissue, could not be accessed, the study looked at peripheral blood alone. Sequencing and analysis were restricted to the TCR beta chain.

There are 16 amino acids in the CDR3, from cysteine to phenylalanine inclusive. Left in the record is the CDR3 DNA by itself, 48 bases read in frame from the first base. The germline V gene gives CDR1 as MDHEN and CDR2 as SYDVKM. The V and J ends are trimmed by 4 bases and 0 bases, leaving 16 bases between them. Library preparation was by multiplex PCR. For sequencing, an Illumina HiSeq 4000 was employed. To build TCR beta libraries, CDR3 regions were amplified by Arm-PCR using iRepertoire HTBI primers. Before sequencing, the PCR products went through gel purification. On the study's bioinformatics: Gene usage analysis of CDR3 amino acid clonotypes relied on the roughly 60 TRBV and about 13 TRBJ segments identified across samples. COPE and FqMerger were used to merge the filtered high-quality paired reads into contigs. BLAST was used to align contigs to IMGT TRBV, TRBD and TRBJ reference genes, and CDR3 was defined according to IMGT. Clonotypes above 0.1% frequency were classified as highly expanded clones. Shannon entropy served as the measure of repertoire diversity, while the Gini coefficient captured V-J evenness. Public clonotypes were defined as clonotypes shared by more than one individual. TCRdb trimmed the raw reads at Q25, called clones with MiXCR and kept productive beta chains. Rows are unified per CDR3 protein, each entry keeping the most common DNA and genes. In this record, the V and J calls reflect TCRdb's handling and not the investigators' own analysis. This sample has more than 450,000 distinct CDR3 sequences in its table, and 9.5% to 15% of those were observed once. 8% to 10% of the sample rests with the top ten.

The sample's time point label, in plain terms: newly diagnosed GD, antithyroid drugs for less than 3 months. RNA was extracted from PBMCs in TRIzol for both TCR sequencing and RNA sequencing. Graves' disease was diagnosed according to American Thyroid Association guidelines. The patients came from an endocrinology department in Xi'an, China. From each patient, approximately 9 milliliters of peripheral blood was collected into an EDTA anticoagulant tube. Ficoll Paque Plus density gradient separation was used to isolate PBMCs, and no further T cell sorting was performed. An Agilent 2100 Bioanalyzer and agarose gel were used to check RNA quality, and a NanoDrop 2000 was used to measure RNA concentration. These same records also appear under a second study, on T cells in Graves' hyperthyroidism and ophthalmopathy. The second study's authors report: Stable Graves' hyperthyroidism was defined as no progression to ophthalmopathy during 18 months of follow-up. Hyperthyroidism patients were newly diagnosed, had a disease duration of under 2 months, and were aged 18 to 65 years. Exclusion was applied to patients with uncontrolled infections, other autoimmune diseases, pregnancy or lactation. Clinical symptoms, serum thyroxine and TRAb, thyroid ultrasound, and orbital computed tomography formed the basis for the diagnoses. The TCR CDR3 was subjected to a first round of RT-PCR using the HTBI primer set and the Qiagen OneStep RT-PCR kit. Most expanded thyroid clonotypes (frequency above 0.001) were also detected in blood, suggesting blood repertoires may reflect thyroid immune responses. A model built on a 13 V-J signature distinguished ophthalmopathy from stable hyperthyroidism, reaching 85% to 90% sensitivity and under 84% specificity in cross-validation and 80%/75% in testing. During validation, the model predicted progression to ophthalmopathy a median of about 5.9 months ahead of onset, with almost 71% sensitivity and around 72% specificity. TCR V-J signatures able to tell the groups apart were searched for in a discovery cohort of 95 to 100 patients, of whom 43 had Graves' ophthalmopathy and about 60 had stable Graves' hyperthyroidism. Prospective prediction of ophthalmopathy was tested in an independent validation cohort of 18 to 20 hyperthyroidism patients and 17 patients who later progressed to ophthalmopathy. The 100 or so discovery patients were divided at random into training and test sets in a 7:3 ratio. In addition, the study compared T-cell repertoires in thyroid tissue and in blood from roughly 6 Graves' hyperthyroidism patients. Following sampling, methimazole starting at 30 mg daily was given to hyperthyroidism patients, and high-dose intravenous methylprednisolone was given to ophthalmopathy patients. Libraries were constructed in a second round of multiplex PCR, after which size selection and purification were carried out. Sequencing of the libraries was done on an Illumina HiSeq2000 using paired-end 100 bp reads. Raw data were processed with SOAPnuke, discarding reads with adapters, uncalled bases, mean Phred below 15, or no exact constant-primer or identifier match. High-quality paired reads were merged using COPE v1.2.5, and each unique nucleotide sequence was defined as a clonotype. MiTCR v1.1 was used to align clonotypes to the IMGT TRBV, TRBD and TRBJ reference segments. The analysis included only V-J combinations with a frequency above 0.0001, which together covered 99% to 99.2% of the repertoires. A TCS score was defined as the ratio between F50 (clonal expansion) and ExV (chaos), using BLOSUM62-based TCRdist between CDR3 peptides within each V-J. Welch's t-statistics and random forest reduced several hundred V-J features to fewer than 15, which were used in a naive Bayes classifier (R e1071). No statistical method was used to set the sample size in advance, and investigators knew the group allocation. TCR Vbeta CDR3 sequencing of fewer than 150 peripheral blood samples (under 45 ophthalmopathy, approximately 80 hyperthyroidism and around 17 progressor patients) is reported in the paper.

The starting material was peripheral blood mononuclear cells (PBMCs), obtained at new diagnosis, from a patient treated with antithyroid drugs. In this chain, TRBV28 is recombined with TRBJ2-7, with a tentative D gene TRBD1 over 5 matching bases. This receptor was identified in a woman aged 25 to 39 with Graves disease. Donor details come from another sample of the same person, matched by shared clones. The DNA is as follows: TGTGCCAGCAGTTCCCGCCGACAGCTGAACTCCTACGAGCAGTACTTC. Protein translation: CASSSRRQLNSYEQYF. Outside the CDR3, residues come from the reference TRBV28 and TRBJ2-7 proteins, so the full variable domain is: DVKVTQSSRYLVKRTGEKVFLECVQDMDHENMFWYRQDPGLGLRLIYFSYDVKMKEKGDIPEGYSVSREKKERFSLILESASTNQTSMYLCASSSRRQLNSYEQYFGPGTRLTVT.